The subject of this entry is one T cell receptor beta chain. Its specificity is not known. In each case, RNA was isolated and then reverse transcribed into cDNA as the sequencing template. Generated by immunoSEQ multiplex PCR, the TCRdb table keeps only in-frame clones and is missing some. The table records some 200,000 clones, roughly 56% of them present only once. The sample comes from a study of CD8+ T cells in alopecia areata. V was clipped by 5 bases and J by 6 bases; unmatched bases: 3. Germline CDR1 is LNHNV and CDR2 is YYDKDF (reference sequence). The CDR3 consists of 14 residues. General study points: Affected lesional scalp, above all in alopecia totalis/universalis, was more clonal than normal scalp.

The receptor was derived from a human donor in good health. Sequencing used CD8+ T cells sorted from blood. The J gene is TRBJ2-2, the V gene TRBV15; 10 nucleotides line up with TRBD1. CDR3 DNA: TGTGCCACCAGCGACAGGGGGCGGGCCGGGGAGCTGTTTTTT. This codes for CATSDRGRAGELFF.